The 28 T cell receptor beta chains below come from one sample, sequenced in a study of PD-1 blockade in classical Hodgkin lymphoma. Profiled with immunoSEQ multiplex PCR; TCRdb holds only in-frame clones, not every one. The table lists approximately 25,000 clones, over 60% of them singletons, with approximately 2.6% in the top ten. Each patient's relapse followed autologous stem cell transplantation, and brentuximab vedotin exposure varied. Out of thawed PBMCs, magnetic negative selection purified CD4+ T cells. The sequenced sample was CD4+ T cells from blood, obtained at baseline. The receptors were sampled from a human donor with classical Hodgkin lymphoma.

Concerning this clone: The junction departs from the called germline gene at one end, perhaps through a read error. The chain combines TRBV5-4 with TRBJ2-7; D uncertain. Germline values: CDR1 SGHNT, CDR2 YYREEE (reference sequence). The CDR3 has 8 residues. The CDR3 spells CASSLGCF. For the CDR3, the DNA is TGTGCCAGCAGCTTGGGCTGCTTC.

V and J are TRBV28 and TRBJ1-1; a possible D gene is TRBD1 (5 bases). Germline-derived CDR1 and CDR2 are MDHEN and SYDVKM. This CDR3 has 14 residues. Trimming cost V 2 bases and J 0 bases, with 7 bases left between them. CDR3 sequence (DNA): TGTGCCAGCAGTTTAGGGGCAATGAACACTGAAGCTTTCTTT. Translating it yields CASSLGAMNTEAFF.

The chain joins TRBV11-2 to TRBJ1-5; 8 bases match TRBD1. Trimming at V came to 5 bases and at J to 4 bases, leaving 4 bases not matched to a gene. Germline V gene data show CDR1 as SGHAT and CDR2 as FQNNGV. The CDR3 length is 14 residues. The CDR3: CASSRTGFNQPQHF. The CDR3 DNA follows: TGTGCCAGCAGCCGGACAGGGTTTAATCAGCCCCAGCATTTT.

The chain combines TRBV10-3 with TRBJ1-1; 8 bases are a match to TRBD1. J lost 1 base, V lost 11 bases, and 12 bases had no gene match. This CDR3 has 15 residues. Germline lookup yields CDR1 ENHRY and CDR2 SYGVKD. The CDR3 coding sequence is TGTGCCGTATCGACAGGGGTAGTAAGGAACACTGAAGCTTTCTTT. It encodes CAVSTGVVRNTEAFF.

The chain has TRBV19 and TRBJ2-7; tentatively, D is TRBD1 (6 bases). The V gene lost 0 bases and the J gene lost 4 bases, with 13 bases spanning the gap. Germline V gene lookup returns CDR1 LNHDA and CDR2 SQIVND (reference sequence). This CDR3 has 15 amino acids. The CDR3 sequence is CASSIENRVGYEQYF. The CDR3, as DNA: TGTGCCAGTAGTATAGAGAACAGGGTCGGATACGAGCAGTACTTC.

The CDR3 DNA is TGTGCCAGCAGCCGCTTCCAGGGGCTAGGGAACTATGGCTACACCTTC. Its translation: CASSRFQGLGNYGYTF. The V call is TRBV14, the J call TRBJ1-2, with a possible D match to TRBD1 (6 bases). V gave up 4 bases and J gave up 2 bases, with 17 bases separating them. This CDR3 has 16 amino acids. Germline V lookup: CDR1 SGHDN, CDR2 FVKESK.

The chain couples TRBV11-3 to TRBJ2-3; D is uncertain. Germline V gene sequence: CDR1 SGHNT, CDR2 YENEEA. V shed 1 base and J shed 4 bases, with 9 bases lying between them. The length of the CDR3 is 14 residues. CDR3 in amino acids: CASSLVRSSDTQYF. The CDR3 DNA reads as TGTGCCAGCAGCTTAGTGAGATCTTCAGATACGCAGTATTTT.

This clone was detected a few times. The V gene is TRBV19, the J gene TRBJ1-5; 9 nucleotides line up with TRBD1. The CDR3 has 18 amino acids. Germline V gene sequence: CDR1 LNHDA, CDR2 SQIVND (reference sequence). J gave up 3 bases and V 0 bases, and 9 bases lay outside the gene matches. The CDR3 DNA follows: TGTGCCAGTAGTATAGATCTATGGCGGACAGGGGACAATCAGCCCCAGCATTTT. Translating it yields CASSIDLWRTGDNQPQHF.

J is TRBJ1-2 and V is TRBV9; 10 bases line up with TRBD1. The germline CDR1 and CDR2 sequences are SGDLS and YYNGEE. Trimming removed 4 bases from V and 4 bases from J; junction bases left unmatched: 7. CDR3 length: 15 residues. The CDR3 DNA is TGTGCCAGCAGCCCCAGACAGGGGGCATCCTATGGCTACACCTTC. This sequence encodes CASSPRQGASYGYTF.

This chain connects TRBV11-2 to TRBJ1-1; D gene unclear. The CDR3 is 12 residues long. Deletions cut 3 bases from V and 3 bases from J, with 5 bases between. Germline V gene data show CDR1 as SGHAT and CDR2 as FQNNGV. The CDR3 sequence is CASSLSYTEAFF. In DNA, the CDR3 is TGTGCCAGCAGCTTGTCTTACACTGAAGCTTTCTTT. Filled out from reference TRBV11-2 and TRBJ1-1, the complete variable domain reads EAGVAQSPRYKIIEKRQSVAFWCNPISGHATLYWYQQILGQGPKLLIQFQNNGVVDDSQLPKDRFSAERLKGVDSTLKIQPAKLEDSAVYLCASSLSYTEAFFGQGTRLTVV.

The genes are TRBV7-2 and TRBJ2-7; perhaps TRBD2 as D (5 bases). CDR1 SGHTA and CDR2 FQGNSA come from the germline V gene. Trimming shortened V by 5 bases and J by 2 bases, and 13 bases separated the two germline ends. The CDR3 contains 14 residues. CDR3 protein: CASSPVSGPYEQYF. Here the CDR3 DNA reads TGTGCCAGCAGCCCTGTGAGCGGTCCCTACGAGCAGTACTTC. Filled out from reference TRBV7-2 and TRBJ2-7, the complete variable domain reads GAGVSQSPSNKVTEKGKDVELRCDPISGHTALYWYRQSLGQGLEFLIYFQGNSAPDKSGLPSDRFSAERTGGSVSTLTIQRTQQEDSAVYLCASSPVSGPYEQYFGPGTRLTVT.

The V gene is TRBV11-3, the J gene TRBJ2-3; D is ambiguous. The V end lost 4 bases, the J end lost 0 bases, and 23 bases lay between the germline ends. Germline loops: CDR1 SGHNT, CDR2 YENEEA. The CDR3 runs 19 residues. The CDR3 DNA is TGTGCCAGCAGCTACCGAATCAGACCGAACTCCACTAGCACAGATACGCAGTATTTT. Its protein is CASSYRIRPNSTSTDTQYF. The full variable domain, its missing parts supplied by reference TRBV11-3 and TRBJ2-3, is EAGVVQSPRYKIIEKKQPVAFWCNPISGHNTLYWYLQNLGQGPELLIRYENEEAVDDSQLPKDRFSAERLKGVDSTLKIQPAELGDSAVYLCASSYRIRPNSTSTDTQYFGPGTRLTVL.

This clone was seen a few times. The chain joins TRBV19 to TRBJ1-5; 7 bases are shared with TRBD1. The germline V gene has CDR1 LNHDA and CDR2 SQIVND (reference sequence). J lost 2 bases, V lost 7 bases, and 8 bases had no gene match. The CDR3 is made up of 15 amino acids. CDR3 nucleotide sequence: TGTGCCAGTACCCCAACAGGGGCAGGCAATCAGCCCCAGCATTTT. Translation: CASTPTGAGNQPQHF. Full variable domain (rest looked up from reference TRBV19 and TRBJ1-5): DGGITQSPKYLFRKEGQNVTLSCEQNLNHDAMYWYRQDPGQGLRLIYYSQIVNDFQKGDIAEGYSVSREKKESFPLTVTSAQKNPTAFYLCASTPTGAGNQPQHFGDGTRLSIL.

The chain recombines TRBV5-6 with TRBJ1-3, with 9 bases matching TRBD1. Trimming took 3 bases from V and 1 from J; bases not matched to a gene: 5. There are 16 residues in the CDR3. CDR1 and CDR2 (germline): SGHDT, YYEEEE. The CDR3 DNA follows: TGTGCCAGCAGCTCCGGGACAGGGCGATCTGGAAACACCATATATTTT. It codes for CASSSGTGRSGNTIYF. The variable domain in full, completed from reference TRBV5-6 and TRBJ1-3, reads DAGVTQSPTHLIKTRGQQVTLRCSPKSGHDTVSWYQQALGQGPQFIFQYYEEEERQRGNFPDRFSGHQFPNYSSELNVNALLLGDSALYLCASSSGTGRSGNTIYFGEGSWLTVV.

This clone appeared a few times. As DNA, the CDR3 is TGTGCCAGCAGCCTCTACGATGGGGCTAACTATGGCTACACCTTC. Translating gives CASSLYDGANYGYTF. This sequence joins TRBV7-9 and TRBJ1-2; unclear D gene. The CDR3 covers 15 residues. The V end lost 5 bases, the J end lost 0 bases, and 13 bases lay between the germline ends. Germline V CDR1 and CDR2: SEHNR, FQNEAQ (reference sequence).

The chain joins TRBV9 to TRBJ1-2, with 7 bases that match TRBD1. Germline CDR1 reads SGDLS; CDR2 reads YYNGEE. This CDR3 is built from 16 residues. V gave up 4 bases and J gave up 7 bases; unmatched junction bases: 16. CDR3 DNA sequence: TGTGCCAGCAGCTCACAACTTGGACAGGTCTTGGGTGGCTACACCTTC. As protein: CASSSQLGQVLGGYTF.

The chain links TRBV7-2 to TRBJ1-1; TRBD1 might be the D (6 bases). Trimming stripped 4 bases from V and 0 bases from J, with 15 bases between. The CDR3 is made up of 16 amino acids. Germline V gene data show CDR1 as SGHTA and CDR2 as FQGNSA. The CDR3 sequence: CASSSTGGEMNTEAFF. CDR3 bases: TGTGCCAGCAGCTCGACAGGAGGAGAAATGAACACTGAAGCTTTCTTT.

This chain uses TRBV6-6 with TRBJ2-1, with D unclear. The germline gives CDR1 MNHNY, CDR2 SVGAGI (reference sequence). V was trimmed by 1 base and J by 5 bases, leaving 12 bases between them. This CDR3 spans 15 amino acids. The CDR3: CASSYLADNNNEQFF. Here the CDR3 DNA reads TGTGCCAGCAGTTACTTGGCGGATAACAACAATGAGCAGTTCTTC.

The chain recombines TRBV30 with TRBJ1-2; a possible D gene is TRBD1 (5 bases). Germline V gene sequence: CDR1 GTSNPN, CDR2 SVGIG (reference sequence). Trimming took 5 bases from V and 0 from J, leaving 13 bases between them. The CDR3 contains 14 residues. The chain's CDR3 is CAWGALGANYGYTF. CDR3 DNA sequence: TGTGCCTGGGGGGCTCTGGGGGCTAACTATGGCTACACCTTC.

The V call is TRBV6-5, the J call TRBJ2-7; TRBD1 matches 7 bases. Per germline, CDR1 MNHEY and CDR2 SVGAGI. The CDR3 totals 11 residues. Trimming at V came to 9 bases and at J to 7 bases, leaving 6 bases not matched to a gene. CDR3 residues: CASRQGGEQYF. The CDR3 coding sequence is TGTGCCAGTCGACAGGGCGGGGAGCAGTACTTC.

The V call is TRBV11-3, the J call TRBJ2-1; D remains unclear. CDR1 is SGHNT and CDR2 is YENEEA in the germline V gene. CDR3 length: 13 amino acids. Trimming stripped 0 bases from V and 5 bases from J, with 5 bases between. Written as DNA, the CDR3 is TGTGCCAGCAGCTTAGAAGGCCACAATGAGCAGTTCTTC. Amino acids: CASSLEGHNEQFF.

This chain connects TRBV13 to TRBJ2-5, with D maybe TRBD1 (5 bases). Germline CDR1 PRHDT, CDR2 FYEKMQ (reference sequence). The V and J ends lost 4 bases and 5 bases respectively, with 8 bases between them. The CDR3 sequence is 12 residues long. The CDR3 coding sequence is TGTGCCAGCAGCTCGCCAGGGGAGACCCAGTACTTC. This gives the protein CASSSPGETQYF.

This chain connects TRBV2 to TRBJ1-4; tentatively, D is TRBD1 (6 bases). V lost 6 bases and J 5 bases, leaving 16 bases between the germline ends. This CDR3 has 15 amino acids. CDR1 and CDR2 from the germline V gene are SNHLY and FYNNEI. The CDR3 here is CASSLRRQANEKLFF. CDR3 DNA: TGTGCCAGCAGCTTAAGACGACAGGCCAATGAAAAACTGTTTTTT.

The chain joins TRBV5-1 to TRBJ1-1; 7 nucleotides line up with TRBD1. This CDR3 has 13 residues. Germline CDR1 is SGHRS and CDR2 is YFSETQ. V was clipped by 4 bases and J by 5 bases; unmatched bases: 5. Written as DNA, the CDR3 is TGCGCCAGCAGCCGACAGGGAATGACTGAAGCTTTCTTT. It is translated as CASSRQGMTEAFF.

The chain carries TRBV6-6 and TRBJ2-5, with a tentative D call TRBD2 (6 bases). Germline loops: CDR1 MNHNY, CDR2 SVGAGI (reference sequence). V gave up 7 bases and J gave up 1 base, with 10 bases separating them. The CDR3 covers 13 residues. The CDR3, as DNA: TGTGCCAGCACCCTGGGGGGCCAAGAGACCCAGTACTTC. Its protein product is CASTLGGQETQYF.

This rearrangement joins TRBV6-6 to TRBJ2-7; D is undetermined. The CDR3 is made up of 14 amino acids. V gave up 6 bases and J gave up 3 bases, with 15 bases separating them. From germline, CDR1 is MNHNY and CDR2 SVGAGI (reference sequence). CDR3 in amino acids: CASSLGVRFYEQYF. CDR3 sequence (DNA): TGTGCCAGCAGCCTTGGAGTGCGGTTCTACGAGCAGTACTTC.

The V call is TRBV6-4, the J call TRBJ2-7; 7 bases are shared with TRBD2. Trimming took 6 bases from V and 6 from J; bases not matched to a gene: 5. CDR3 length: 12 amino acids. Germline lookup yields CDR1 MRHNA and CDR2 SNTAGT. CDR3 nucleotide sequence: TGTGCCAGCAGGGGCCCGGGGGGCGAGCAGTACTTC. Protein: CASRGPGGEQYF.

The chain employs TRBV27 and TRBJ2-3; D is ambiguous. V lost 5 bases and J lost 2, with 11 bases in between. The germline V gene encodes CDR1 MNHEY and CDR2 SMNVEV (reference sequence). This CDR3 has 14 residues. The CDR3 region has the DNA TGTGCCAGCAGTCCCCGTTCTTCCACAGATACGCAGTATTTT. It is translated as CASSPRSSTDTQYF.